This T cell receptor (beta chain) appears in the sequencing data of a study of shared clonotypes between healthy human individuals. Some clones are missing from TCRdb's copy, which holds only in-frame ones; the method was immunoSEQ multiplex PCR. The sample lists fewer than 1.4 million clones, 78% occurring once. The ends were cut back, 1 base at V and 2 bases at J, with 9 bases in the middle. The CDR3 consists of 14 residues. Germline V gene lookup returns CDR1 SGHRS and CDR2 YFSETQ. The TCR comes from a man aged 18-30 years in good health. Some clones in this sample may be carry-over from other donors' samples. What was sequenced was memory CD4+ T cells from PBMCs. Noted subset: CD45RA-negative fraction. The chain links TRBV5-1 to TRBJ2-5; no reliable D call. The CDR3 loop is CASSLQAGQETQYF. The CDR3 DNA reads TGCGCCAGCAGCTTGCAGGCAGGACAAGAGACCCAGTACTTC.